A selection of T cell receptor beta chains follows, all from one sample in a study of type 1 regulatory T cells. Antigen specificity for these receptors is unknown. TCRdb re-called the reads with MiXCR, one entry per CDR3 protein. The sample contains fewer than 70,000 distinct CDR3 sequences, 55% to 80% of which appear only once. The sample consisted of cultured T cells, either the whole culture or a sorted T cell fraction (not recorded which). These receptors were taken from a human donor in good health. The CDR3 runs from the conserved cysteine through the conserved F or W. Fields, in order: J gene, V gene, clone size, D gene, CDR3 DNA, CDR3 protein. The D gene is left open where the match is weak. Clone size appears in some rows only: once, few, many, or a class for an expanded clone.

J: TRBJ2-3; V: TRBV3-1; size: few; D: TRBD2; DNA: TGTGCCAGCAGCCAAGTCCCGGGACTAGCGGGAGGATCCACAGATACGCAGTATTTT; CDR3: CASSQVPGLAGGSTDTQYF
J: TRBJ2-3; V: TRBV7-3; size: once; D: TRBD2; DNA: TGTGCCAGCAGCTTATTGGGACTAGCGGGGACAGATACGCAGTATTTT; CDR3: CASSLLGLAGTDTQYF
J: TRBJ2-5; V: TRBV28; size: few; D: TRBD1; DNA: TGTGCCAGCAGTCCACAGAGATCCACAGGGGGAGAGACCCAGTACTTC; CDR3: CASSPQRSTGGETQYF
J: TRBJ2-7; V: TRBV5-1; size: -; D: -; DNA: TGCGCCAGCAGTGAGGGGGGATACGAGCAGTACTTC; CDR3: CASSEGGYEQYF
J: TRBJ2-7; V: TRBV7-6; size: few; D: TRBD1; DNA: TGTGCCAGCAGCTTGGGGGACAGAGGCTCCTACGAGCAGTACTTC; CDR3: CASSLGDRGSYEQYF
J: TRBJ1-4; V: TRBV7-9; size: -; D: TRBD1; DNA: TGTGCCAGCAGCCGGGGGACAGTTGATAATGAAAAACTGTTTTTT; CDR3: CASSRGTVDNEKLFF
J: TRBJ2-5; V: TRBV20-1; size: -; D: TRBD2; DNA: TGCAGTGCTAGAAATAGCGGGATCGGAGAGACCCAGTACTTC; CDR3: CSARNSGIGETQYF
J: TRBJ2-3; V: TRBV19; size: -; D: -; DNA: TGTGCCAGTAGTTTCTACCCCGCTTTCACAGATACGCAGTATTTT; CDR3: CASSFYPAFTDTQYF
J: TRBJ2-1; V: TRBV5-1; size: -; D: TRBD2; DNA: TGCGCCAGCAGCAGGACTAGCGGGAGTTTAGGCAATGAGCAGTTCTTC; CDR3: CASSRTSGSLGNEQFF
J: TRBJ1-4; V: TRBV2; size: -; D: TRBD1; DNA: TGTGCCAGCAGGCGACAGGGTGGGGAAAAACTGTTTTTT; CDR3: CASRRQGGEKLFF
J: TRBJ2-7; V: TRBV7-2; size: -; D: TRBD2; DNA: TGTGCCAGCAGCTTAGCCTTACTAGCGGGACACTCCTACGAGCAGTACTTC; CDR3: CASSLALLAGHSYEQYF
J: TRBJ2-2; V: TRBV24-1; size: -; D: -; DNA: TGTGCCACCTCAAAGGCCGCGAACACCGGGGAGCTGTTTTTT; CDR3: CATSKAANTGELFF
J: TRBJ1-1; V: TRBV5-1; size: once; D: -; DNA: TGCGCCAGCAGCTCGAGGGGGTCGAACACTGAAGCTTTCTTT; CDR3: CASSSRGSNTEAFF
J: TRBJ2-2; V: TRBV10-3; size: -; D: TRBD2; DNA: TGTGCCATCAGTGGGAACTTAGCGGGAGCGAACACCGGGGAGCTGTTTTTT; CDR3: CAISGNLAGANTGELFF
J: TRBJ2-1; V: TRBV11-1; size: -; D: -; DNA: TGTGCCAGCAGTCGCGGGCCGACCTACAATGAGCAGTTCTTC; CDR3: CASSRGPTYNEQFF
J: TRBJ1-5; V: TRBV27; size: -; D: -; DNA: TGTGCCAGCAGTTTGTCCAGGAGAGGTCAGCCCCAGCATTTT; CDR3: CASSLSRRGQPQHF
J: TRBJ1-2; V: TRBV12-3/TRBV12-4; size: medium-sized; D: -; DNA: TGTGCCAGCAGTTTTTGGACAGAAGCTAACTATGGCTACACCTTC; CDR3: CASSFWTEANYGYTF
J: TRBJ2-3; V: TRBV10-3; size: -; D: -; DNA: TGTGCCATCAGTGACCGGCAGGGGGGCCAAGGCCATACGCAGTATTTT; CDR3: CAISDRQGGQGHTQYF
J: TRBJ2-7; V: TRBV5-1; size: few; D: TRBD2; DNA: TGCGCCAGCAGCTTGGAGGGTAGCGGGTACGAGCAGTACTTC; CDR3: CASSLEGSGYEQYF
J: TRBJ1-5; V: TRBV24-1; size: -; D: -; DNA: TGTGCCACCAGTGATGGGAATCAGCCCCAGCATTTT; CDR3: CATSDGNQPQHF
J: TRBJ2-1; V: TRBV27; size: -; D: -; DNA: TGTGCCAGCAGTTTAAGGAGATCCTACAATGAGCAGTTCTTC; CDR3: CASSLRRSYNEQFF
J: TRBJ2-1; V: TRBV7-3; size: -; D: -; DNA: TGTGCCAGCAGCTTAAGCTGCAGCGGCACGAGCAATGAGCAGTTCTTC; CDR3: CASSLSCSGTSNEQFF
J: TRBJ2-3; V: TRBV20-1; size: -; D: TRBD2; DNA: TGCAGTGCTTTTCTAGCGGGAGCGGGTTACACAGATACGCAGTATTTT; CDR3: CSAFLAGAGYTDTQYF
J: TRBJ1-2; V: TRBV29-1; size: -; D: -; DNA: TGCAGCGTTGAAGTGGGGCCTAGGGATGGCTACACCTTC; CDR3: CSVEVGPRDGYTF
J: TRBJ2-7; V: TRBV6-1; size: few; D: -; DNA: TGTGCCAGCAGCGCCGGGACAGCCTCTAGCGTCTCCTTTCGCGAGCAGTACTTC; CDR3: CASSAGTASSVSFREQYF
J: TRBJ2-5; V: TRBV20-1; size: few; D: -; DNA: TGCAGTGCGGTGGAGGGCCAAGAGACCCAGTACTTC; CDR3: CSAVEGQETQYF
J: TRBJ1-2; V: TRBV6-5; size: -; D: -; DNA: TGTGCCAGCAGCTTGACAGTTAACTATGGCTACACCTTC; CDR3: CASSLTVNYGYTF
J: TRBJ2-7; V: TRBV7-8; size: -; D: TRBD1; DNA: TGTGCCAGCAGCTTAGTGGGACAGGGCGAATACGAGCAGTACTTC; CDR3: CASSLVGQGEYEQYF
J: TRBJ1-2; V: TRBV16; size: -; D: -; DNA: TGTGCTAGCAGCCAAGGGGGGAGCGATGGCTACACCTTC; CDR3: CASSQGGSDGYTF
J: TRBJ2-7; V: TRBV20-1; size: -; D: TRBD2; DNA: TGCAGTGCACAACCGGGACTAGCGGGCTACGAGCAGTACTTC; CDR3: CSAQPGLAGYEQYF
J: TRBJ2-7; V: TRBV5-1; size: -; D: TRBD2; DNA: TGCGCCAGCAGCTACATGACTAGCGGGAGTTCGTACGAGCAGTACTTC; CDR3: CASSYMTSGSSYEQYF